One and the same sample provided the 22 T cell receptor beta chains below, sequenced in a study of cytomegalovirus exposure and HLA in healthy donors. The primer mix had 60 Vbeta and 13 Jbeta primers. Measured with immunoSEQ multiplex PCR; TCRdb has only the in-frame clones, and not every one. The data contain roughly 240,000 clones, about four fifths of them singletons. Sequenced sample: PBMCs. The receptors stem from a woman between 35 and 50 years old in good health and CMV-seropositive.

This chain joins TRBV11-1 and TRBJ2-3, with D unclear. Germline CDR1 SGHAT, CDR2 FQDESV (reference sequence). The CDR3 has 12 amino acids. Trimming pared 6 bases from V and 2 bases from J, leaving 6 bases between. CDR3 sequence (DNA): TGTGCCAGCAGACGCGACACAGATACGCAGTATTTT. Its protein is CASRRDTDTQYF.

This chain joins TRBV7-3 and TRBJ1-2, with no clear D. Between the trimmed V and J ends, which lost 0 bases and 6 bases, there was a span of 8 bases. The V gene's germline CDR1 is SGHTA and CDR2 FQGTGA. The CDR3 contains 13 residues. In DNA, the CDR3 is TGTGCCAGCAGCTTAACGAACAGAGATGGCTACACCTTC. It codes for CASSLTNRDGYTF.

This chain links TRBV11-2 with TRBJ1-2; weak D call: TRBD1 (5 bases). V lost 4 bases, J lost 7 bases, and 13 bases lay in between. Per germline, CDR1 SGHAT and CDR2 FQNNGV. The CDR3 has 13 residues. CDR3 DNA: TGTGCCAGCAGCTGGGAAAGGGGTAGTGGCTACACCTTC. Its translation: CASSWERGSGYTF.

The rearrangement links TRBV21-1 to TRBJ2-7; the table gives TRBD1 as D, unverified against the DNA. TRBV21-1 represents a pseudogene. This CDR3 is 16 amino acids long. The CDR3 sequence: CASSKDSGQGSYEQYF. CDR3 nucleotides: TGTGCCAGCAGCAAGGATTCGGGACAGGGTAGTTACGAGCAGTACTTC.

The chain carries TRBV19 and TRBJ2-2, with 8 bases fitting TRBD2. Germline V CDR1 and CDR2: LNHDA, SQIVND (reference sequence). The CDR3 totals 14 residues. V shed 6 bases and J 5 bases; nucleotides not matched to a gene: 5. The CDR3 DNA sequence: TGTGCCAGTAGCGGGAGGGCCGAAACCGGGGAGCTGTTTTTT. Protein: CASSGRAETGELFF.

The chain combines TRBV7-9 with TRBJ1-2; D perhaps matches TRBD1 (5 bases). V lost 4 bases, J lost 8 bases, and 23 bases lay in between. The CDR3 spans 16 residues. CDR1 and CDR2 from the germline V gene are SEHNR and FQNEAQ (reference sequence). The CDR3 sequence is CASSSGVQGRSGGYTF. CDR3 DNA sequence: TGTGCCAGCAGCTCAGGCGTCCAGGGTAGGTCTGGCGGCTACACCTTC.

In its sample, this clone was seen a few times. The CDR3 nucleotides are TGTGCCAGCAGACGATCAGGGAATTCACCCCTCCACTTT. Its protein is CASRRSGNSPLHF. The rearrangement uses TRBV7-3 and TRBJ1-6; TRBD1 might be the D (5 bases). The CDR3 spans 13 residues. CDR1 and CDR2 from the germline V gene are SGHTA and FQGTGA. Trimming removed 6 bases from V and 7 bases from J, with 10 bases in between.

The chain has TRBV9 and TRBJ1-4, with a tentative D call TRBD1 (6 bases). Germline V lookup: CDR1 SGDLS, CDR2 YYNGEE. V was shortened by 3 bases and J by 7 bases, with 13 bases between the two germline ends. This CDR3 region has 14 residues. The DNA for the CDR3 is TGTGCCAGCAGCGGCCGGGAGGGGGGTGAAAAACTGTTTTTT. Amino acids: CASSGREGGEKLFF.

The V call is TRBV11-2, the J call TRBJ1-3, with 8 bases identical to TRBD1. The J segment lost 4 bases and the V segment lost 5 bases, leaving 7 bases of the junction unmatched. The germline gives CDR1 SGHAT, CDR2 FQNNGV. The length of the CDR3 is 15 residues. The CDR3 sequence: CASSTRTGRGNTIYF. The CDR3 DNA reads TGTGCCAGCAGCACAAGGACAGGGAGGGGAAACACCATATATTTT. Based on the CDR3 plus reference TRBV11-2 and TRBJ1-3, the full variable domain is EAGVAQSPRYKIIEKRQSVAFWCNPISGHATLYWYQQILGQGPKLLIQFQNNGVVDDSQLPKDRFSAERLKGVDSTLKIQPAKLEDSAVYLCASSTRTGRGNTIYFGEGSWLTVV.

The chain recombines TRBV5-1 with TRBJ2-4; TRBD1 matches at 7 bases. CDR3 length: 14 residues. V was pared by 4 bases and J by 1 base, with 2 bases of the junction left unmatched. In germline, CDR1 is SGHRS, CDR2 YFSETQ. The CDR3 bases are TGCGCCAGCAGCCCGACAGGGGCCAAAAACATTCAGTACTTC. Its translation is CASSPTGAKNIQYF.

For this clone: A junction end diverges from the germline sequence, so it may reflect a read error. The V call is TRBV4-1, the J call TRBJ2-7; no firm D call. Germline CDR1 reads MGHRA; CDR2 reads YSYEKL. This CDR3 spans 16 amino acids. The CDR3 nucleotides are TGCGCCAGCAGCAAAGAGGCTACCCTCGGAGCCTACGAGCAGTACTTC. Translation: CASSKEATLGAYEQYF.

The genes are TRBV20-1 and TRBJ1-2; unclear D gene. Looked up from germline, CDR1 is DFQATT and CDR2 is SNEGSKA (reference sequence). This CDR3 has 11 residues. CDR3 in amino acids: CSIGQVDGYTF. CDR3 bases: TGCAGCATTGGCCAGGTGGATGGCTACACCTTC.

Points on this clone: A read error may produce the germline difference seen at one junction end. V is TRBV7-9 and J is TRBJ2-5; TRBD1 aligns across 7 bases. The germline V gene has CDR1 SEHNR and CDR2 FQNEAQ (reference sequence). This CDR3 region has 13 residues. CDR3 amino acids: CSSGPTGLETQYF. The CDR3 DNA reads TGTTCCAGCGGACCGACAGGGCTAGAGACCCAGTACTTC.

The CDR3 DNA is TGTGCCACCAGCAGAGGGGGGACAGTTCTCTCCTACGAGCAGTACTTC. Translated, it gives CATSRGGTVLSYEQYF. The V gene is TRBV15, the J gene TRBJ2-7; 7 bases match TRBD1. V was pared by 1 base and J by 0 bases, with 6 bases of the junction left unmatched. Per germline, CDR1 LNHNV and CDR2 YYDKDF (reference sequence). The CDR3 contains 16 residues.

This clone was seen once. The chain uses TRBV20-1 and TRBJ1-2; D may be TRBD1 (5 bases). Germline-derived CDR1 and CDR2 are DFQATT and SNEGSKA (reference sequence). This CDR3 region has 11 residues. V was clipped by 1 base and J by 8 bases, with 8 bases between them. The CDR3 here is CSARVRGGYTF. The CDR3 coding sequence is TGCAGTGCTAGAGTAAGGGGAGGCTACACCTTC.

The chain employs TRBV9 and TRBJ2-1; 8 bases agree with TRBD1. Per the germline V gene, CDR1 is SGDLS and CDR2 is YYNGEE. Losses at the gene ends were 3 bases for V and 7 bases for J; bases not matched to a gene: 9. The CDR3 contains 15 residues. CDR3 residues: CASSDPGTGPNEQFF. The CDR3 DNA sequence: TGTGCCAGCAGCGACCCCGGGACAGGCCCGAATGAGCAGTTCTTC.

The rearrangement uses TRBV9 and TRBJ2-1, with TRBD2 identical over 10 bases. The CDR3 totals 16 residues. J was trimmed by 6 bases and V by 0 bases; bases with no gene match: 6. Germline CDR1 reads SGDLS; CDR2 reads YYNGEE. The CDR3: CASSVAAAGGLNEQFF. CDR3 sequence (DNA): TGTGCCAGCAGCGTAGCGGCAGCGGGAGGGCTCAATGAGCAGTTCTTC.

The genes are TRBV7-2 and TRBJ1-1; TRBD1 might be the D (6 bases). The length of the CDR3 is 19 residues. From germline, CDR1 is SGHTA and CDR2 FQGNSA. The V end was cut by 4 bases, the J end by 3 bases, with 27 bases between. The CDR3 region has the DNA TGTGCCAGCAGCTACGAAATTTACGGGACAAGATTATCTGACACTGAAGCTTTCTTT. It encodes CASSYEIYGTRLSDTEAFF.

The chain uses TRBV6-5 and TRBJ1-6, with 8 bases matching TRBD1. V dropped 5 bases and J dropped 8; count of bases not matched to a gene: 8. CDR3 length equals 15 residues. Per the germline V gene, CDR1 is MNHEY and CDR2 is SVGAGI. The CDR3 DNA is TGTGCCAGCAGTCGAATCGGGACAGGAGATTCACCCCTCCACTTT. Residues: CASSRIGTGDSPLHF.

This chain joins TRBV19 and TRBJ2-1, with 7 bases lining up with TRBD2. The trim removed 2 bases at V and 8 bases at J, leaving 9 bases unmatched. The germline CDR1 and CDR2 sequences are LNHDA and SQIVND (reference sequence). The CDR3 consists of 15 residues. In DNA form, the CDR3 reads TGTGCCAGTAGTATATCGGACGCGGGGGTCTATGAGCAGTTCTTC. It yields the protein CASSISDAGVYEQFF. Variable domain in full (rest from reference TRBV19 and TRBJ2-1): DGGITQSPKYLFRKEGQNVTLSCEQNLNHDAMYWYRQDPGQGLRLIYYSQIVNDFQKGDIAEGYSVSREKKESFPLTVTSAQKNPTAFYLCASSISDAGVYEQFFGPGTRLTVL.

The chain has TRBV4-1 and TRBJ2-5; 11 bases line up with TRBD2. Looked up from germline, CDR1 is MGHRA and CDR2 is YSYEKL. The V and J ends lost 0 bases and 9 bases, in that order; junction bases with no gene match: 9. The CDR3 length is 16 residues. In nucleotides, the CDR3 is TGCGCCAGCAGCCAAGAGGCTAGCGGGAGGCAGGGGGCCCAGTACTTC. This sequence encodes CASSQEASGRQGAQYF.

The gene calls are TRBV11-2 and TRBJ1-2, with a possible D match to TRBD1 (6 bases). With 2 bases removed from V and 2 bases from J, the gap between germline ends came to 9 bases. Germline lookup yields CDR1 SGHAT and CDR2 FQNNGV. This CDR3 has 14 amino acids. CDR3 DNA: TGTGCCAGCAGCTTAATTAGGGGGAACTATGGCTACACCTTC. Translated: CASSLIRGNYGYTF.